Listed here are 9 T cell receptor beta chains from one sample, sequenced in a study of CD8+CD57+ T cells in acquired aplastic anemia. Profiling of TCR beta VDJ combinations and CDR3 sequences used genomic DNA as template. Each CDR3 protein is one row after TCRdb ran MiXCR on the reads. The data hold 200,000 or so distinct CDR3 sequences, with 64% observed a single time. Source material: sorted CD4+, CD8+, or CD8+CD57+ T cells (not recorded which) from PBMCs. These receptors were obtained from a human donor with severe aplastic anemia or a healthy control (not recorded which).

This clonotype was seen ten or more times. The CDR3 loop is CASSQVSQLYEQFF. The CDR3 DNA is TGTGCCAGCAGCCAAGTAAGCCAACTTTATGAGCAGTTCTTC. This chain links TRBV14 with TRBJ2-1; unclear D gene. Trimming cost V 1 base and J 8 bases, with 12 bases left between them. Per the germline V gene, CDR1 is SGHDN and CDR2 is FVKESK. This CDR3 comprises 14 residues.

Remarks on this clonotype: A much larger clone lies one base from this, so it may be a read error. This chain uses TRBV9 with TRBJ1-3; D perhaps matches TRBD1 (5 bases). The CDR3 covers 17 residues. CDR1 and CDR2 (germline): SGDLS, YYNGEE. In DNA, the CDR3 is TGTGGCAGCAGCGTAGGCCAGGTGGGGGGTTCTGGAAACACCATATATTTT. Amino acids: CGSSVGQVGGSGNTIYF.

This chain links TRBV20-1 with TRBJ2-1; 9 positions match TRBD2. CDR1 and CDR2 (germline): DFQATT, SNEGSKA (reference sequence). The CDR3 contains 15 residues. J lost 3 bases, V lost 0 bases, and 3 bases had no gene match. The CDR3 region has the DNA TGCAGTGCTAGAGAGGGACTAGCTTTCTACAATGAGCAGTTCTTC. Translating gives CSAREGLAFYNEQFF.

The chain has TRBV2 and TRBJ1-1; tentative D call: TRBD1 (5 bases). This CDR3 comprises 12 residues. V was shortened by 2 bases and J by 10 bases, with 11 bases between the two germline ends. Germline CDR1 and CDR2: SNHLY and FYNNEI. CDR3 in DNA: TGTGCCAGCAGTGAATGGGGGGGGAGAGCTTTCTTT. Translated: CASSEWGGRAFF.

V and J are TRBV7-6 and TRBJ1-3; D remains unclear. The V gene's germline CDR1 is SGHVS and CDR2 FNYEAQ. V dropped 4 bases and J dropped 5 bases, with 15 bases sitting between them. The CDR3 contains 15 residues. The DNA of the CDR3 is TGTGCCAGCAGCTCCCGGTCTGACGGTCGAAACACCATATATTTT. This translates into CASSSRSDGRNTIYF.

Comments on this clonotype: This may arise from a read error, as a much more abundant clone is one base away. The genes are TRBV3-1 and TRBJ1-2, with TRBD1 matching 7 bases. Trimming at V came to 10 bases and at J to 7 bases, leaving 18 bases not matched to a gene. The germline gives CDR1 LGHDT, CDR2 YNNKEL (reference sequence). The CDR3 length is 15 residues. In DNA form, the CDR3 reads TGTGCCACCTACGGAAGGACAGGCTCGAAGGTTGGCTACACCTTC. Translating it yields CATYGRTGSKVGYTF.

The chain recombines TRBV29-1 with TRBJ1-2; tentatively, D is TRBD1 (6 bases). CDR1 and CDR2 from the germline V gene are SQVTM and ANQGSEA. The CDR3 loop spans 16 amino acids. The germline V and J ends were trimmed by 7 bases and 5 bases, with 26 bases remaining between them. This CDR3 reads CSAYEVGGPEWYGYTF. The DNA for the CDR3 is TGCAGCGCATACGAGGTCGGGGGCCCCGAGTGGTATGGCTACACCTTC.

V and J are TRBV7-6 and TRBJ2-7; 7 bases are a match to TRBD1. Germline V gene data show CDR1 as SGHVS and CDR2 as FNYEAQ. The V and J ends lost 4 bases and 3 bases, in that order; junction bases with no gene match: 6. This CDR3 has 14 amino acids. The DNA for the CDR3 is TGTGCCAGCAGCTCGAAGGGACAGATCTACGAGCAGTACTTC. Amino acids: CASSSKGQIYEQYF.

The chain is built from TRBV13 and TRBJ2-1; 8 bases are a match to TRBD2. In germline, CDR1 is PRHDT, CDR2 FYEKMQ (reference sequence). The length of the CDR3 is 16 residues. J gave up 0 bases and V 3 bases, and 4 bases lay outside the gene matches. DNA of the CDR3: TGTGCCAGCAGCTTGAGTGGGACTAGCTCCTACAATGAGCAGTTCTTC. The encoded protein is CASSLSGTSSYNEQFF.